The clone carrying this T cell receptor (beta chain) showed up many times. The target antigen is unknown. This entry comes from a study of T cell repertoires in cytomegalovirus infection. CDR3 size: 15 residues. The J segment lost 2 bases and the V segment lost 1 base, leaving 3 bases of the junction unmatched. CDR1 SGHTA and CDR2 FQGNSA come from the germline V gene. TCRdb ran MiXCR on the reads and lists one entry per CDR3 protein. The sample has approximately 500,000 distinct CDR3 sequences, around 27% seen once. Study findings and constraints: HLA-C-restricted, CMV-specific TCR beta clonotypes were dominant ex vivo.

What was sequenced was PBMCs. The clonotype comes from a human donor in good health (CMV status not recorded). Some clones in this sample may be carry-over from other donors' samples. The V gene is TRBV7-2, the J gene TRBJ2-7; 9 bases map to TRBD1. DNA for the CDR3: TGTGCCAGCAGCTTAGGACAGGGGGGTGCCTACGAGCAGTACTTC. It specifies CASSLGQGGAYEQYF.